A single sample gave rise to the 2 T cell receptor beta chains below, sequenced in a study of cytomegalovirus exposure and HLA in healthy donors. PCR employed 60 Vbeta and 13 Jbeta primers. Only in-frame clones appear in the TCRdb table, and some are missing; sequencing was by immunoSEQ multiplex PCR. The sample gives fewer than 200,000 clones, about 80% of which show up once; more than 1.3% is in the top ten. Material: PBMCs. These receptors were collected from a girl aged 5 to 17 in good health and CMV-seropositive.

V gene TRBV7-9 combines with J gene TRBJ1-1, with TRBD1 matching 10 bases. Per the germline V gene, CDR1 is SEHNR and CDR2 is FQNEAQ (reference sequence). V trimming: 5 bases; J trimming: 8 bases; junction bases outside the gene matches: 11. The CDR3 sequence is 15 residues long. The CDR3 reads CASSPRVTGGHEAFF. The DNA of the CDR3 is TGTGCCAGCAGCCCTAGAGTGACAGGGGGCCACGAAGCTTTCTTT.

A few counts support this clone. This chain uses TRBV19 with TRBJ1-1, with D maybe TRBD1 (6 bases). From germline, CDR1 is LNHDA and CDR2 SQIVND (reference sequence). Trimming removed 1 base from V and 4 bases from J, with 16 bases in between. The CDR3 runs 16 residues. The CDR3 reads CASSIGPGEIRTEAFF. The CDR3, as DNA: TGTGCCAGTAGTATAGGCCCAGGGGAAATTCGCACTGAAGCTTTCTTT.